These 16 T cell receptor beta chains originate from one sample sequenced in a study of blood T cell repertoires in COVID-19. The repertoire was sequenced with immunoSEQ multiplex PCR; TCRdb's copy has only in-frame clones and lacks some. The sample includes about 200,000 clones, approximately 90% of them seen just once. Sequenced input: peripheral blood. Receptors originate from a man in his sixties with COVID-19, enrolled during active disease.

CDR3 DNA: TGCGCCACCCGCGGACAGGGGGAGACTGAAGCTTTCTTT. Translation: CATRGQGETEAFF. The V and J genes are TRBV5-1 and TRBJ1-1, with 10 bases that match TRBD1. Germline CDR1 SGHRS, CDR2 YFSETQ. The CDR3 extends over 13 amino acids. With 9 bases clipped from V and 5 bases from J, the junction kept 7 bases outside the gene matches. Drawing the rest from reference TRBV5-1 and TRBJ1-1, the complete variable domain is KAGVTQTPRYLIKTRGQQVTLSCSPISGHRSVSWYQQTPGQGLQFLFEYFSETQRNKGNFPGRFSGRQFSNSRSEMNVSTLELGDSALYLCATRGQGETEAFFGQGTRLTVV.

The rearrangement joins TRBV18 to TRBJ2-1, with 8 positions matching TRBD2. Unmatched junction bases numbered 6, after V lost 2 bases and J lost 9 bases. CDR3 length: 14 amino acids. Per the germline V gene, CDR1 is KGHSH and CDR2 is LQKENI. The CDR3 loop reads CASSPSGGSGEQFF. The CDR3, as DNA: TGTGCCAGCTCACCAAGCGGGGGATCCGGTGAGCAGTTCTTC.

The chain carries TRBV3-1 (or the pseudogene TRBV3-2) and TRBJ1-3; 9 bases are shared with TRBD1. CDR1 and CDR2 (germline): LGHDT, YNNKEL (reference sequence). Trimming took 8 bases from V and 3 from J; bases not matched to a gene: 11. The CDR3 sequence is 16 residues long. The CDR3 spells CASGQGTRHIGNTIYF. The CDR3 region has the DNA TGTGCCAGCGGACAGGGGACCCGACATATTGGAAACACCATATATTTT.

The sample holds a few counts of this clone. The genes are TRBV4-2 and TRBJ2-2, with a possible D match to TRBD2 (6 bases). The germline gives CDR1 LGHNA, CDR2 YNFKEQ. Deletions cut 3 bases from V and 2 bases from J, with 13 bases between. CDR3 length: 16 residues. The chain's CDR3 is CASSQVGRANTGELFF. The DNA for the CDR3 is TGTGCCAGCAGCCAGGTCGGGAGAGCTAACACCGGGGAGCTGTTTTTT.

The J gene is TRBJ1-6, the V gene TRBV18; TRBD1 agrees at 7 bases. Germline-derived CDR1 and CDR2 are KGHSH and LQKENI. The J segment lost 11 bases and the V segment lost 0 bases, leaving 10 bases of the junction unmatched. The CDR3 loop spans 16 amino acids. The CDR3 sequence is CASSPPDSPGGPPLHF. For the CDR3, the DNA is TGTGCCAGCTCACCACCCGACAGTCCAGGGGGTCCACCCCTCCACTTT.

The chain couples TRBV6-6 to TRBJ1-2, with a possible D match to TRBD1 (6 bases). V was clipped by 4 bases and J by 3 bases, with 15 bases between them. The CDR3 has 15 residues. CDR1 is MNHNY and CDR2 is SVGAGI in the germline V gene (reference sequence). Written as DNA, the CDR3 is TGTGCCAGCAGTTCCCTTCAGGGGAATCACTATGGCTACACCTTC. Protein product: CASSSLQGNHYGYTF.

The chain is built from TRBV7-8 and TRBJ1-2; maybe TRBD1 (6 bases). The CDR3 has 19 residues. Trimming took off 1 base at V and 2 bases at J, with 23 bases between the two ends. CDR1 and CDR2 (germline): SGHVS, FQNEAQ. The DNA for the CDR3 is TGTGCCAGCAGCTTAGTGGTTATGGCAGGGGCCGAGCTCAACTATGGCTACACCTTC. This translates into CASSLVVMAGAELNYGYTF. Complete variable domain (other parts from reference TRBV7-8 and TRBJ1-2): GAGVSQSPRYKVAKRGQDVALRCDPISGHVSLFWYQQALGQGPEFLTYFQNEAQLDKSGLPSDRFFAERPEGSVSTLKIQRTQQEDSAVYLCASSLVVMAGAELNYGYTFGSGTRLTVV.

The chain combines TRBV30 with TRBJ1-2, with 9 bases fitting TRBD1. The CDR3 is made up of 15 amino acids. The germline CDR1 and CDR2 sequences are GTSNPN and SVGIG (reference sequence). After removal of 2 bases from V and 8 bases from J, the junction contained 12 bases not matched to a gene. The DNA of the CDR3 is TGTGCCTGGAGTTCTCTAGGGACAGGGAGCCGCGGCTACACCTTC. Its translation: CAWSSLGTGSRGYTF. Filled out from reference TRBV30 and TRBJ1-2, the complete variable domain reads SQTIHQWPATLVQPVGSPLSLECTVEGTSNPNLYWYRQAAGRGLQLLFYSVGIGQISSEVPQNLSASRPQDRQFILSSKKLLLSDSGFYLCAWSSLGTGSRGYTFGSGTRLTVV.

The CDR3 region has the DNA TGTGCCAGCAGCTCGACAGCTAGGATCTCTGGAAACACCATATATTTT. Translating gives CASSSTARISGNTIYF. The rearrangement links TRBV7-8 to TRBJ1-3; tentatively, D is TRBD1 (5 bases). The V gene lost 4 bases and the J gene lost 0 bases, with 13 bases spanning the gap. In germline, CDR1 is SGHVS, CDR2 FQNEAQ. This CDR3 comprises 16 residues.

CDR3 nucleotide sequence: TGTGCCAGCAGTACAGGGGGTGGTGAGCAGTTCTTC. Protein: CASSTGGGEQFF. This chain connects TRBV12-3 or TRBV12-4 to TRBJ2-1, with 8 bases that match TRBD1. V trimming: 5 bases; J trimming: 9 bases; junction bases outside the gene matches: 3. The CDR3 contains 12 residues.

The rearrangement links TRBV7-2 to TRBJ2-3; D unclear. The germline gives CDR1 SGHTA, CDR2 FQGNSA. This CDR3 has 12 residues. Trimming shortened V by 0 bases and J by 5 bases, and 3 bases separated the two germline ends. This CDR3 reads CASSLARDTQYF. CDR3 in DNA: TGTGCCAGCAGCTTAGCTCGAGATACGCAGTATTTT.

The J gene is TRBJ2-3, the V gene TRBV7-9; 9 bases align to TRBD1. Germline assignment: CDR1 SEHNR and CDR2 FQNEAQ (reference sequence). Unmatched junction bases numbered 7, after V lost 5 bases and J lost 7 bases. The CDR3 spans 14 residues. CDR3 nucleotides: TGTGCCAGCAGCCCAGGGACAGGGTTAAATACGCAGTATTTT. It translates to CASSPGTGLNTQYF.

This chain links TRBV2 with TRBJ1-3; a possible D gene is TRBD1 (6 bases). The germline gives CDR1 SNHLY, CDR2 FYNNEI. Trimming removed 2 bases at V and 0 bases at J, with 14 bases between. CDR3 length equals 17 residues. The CDR3 DNA sequence: TGTGCCAGCAGTGAACAGGGACACGGTGTCTCTGGAAACACCATATATTTT. Protein product: CASSEQGHGVSGNTIYF.

This chain links TRBV18 with TRBJ2-2; 10 positions match TRBD2. Germline trimming cut 2 bases from V and 4 bases from J; bases unmatched to any gene: 16. This CDR3 has 20 residues. Germline assignment: CDR1 KGHSH and CDR2 LQKENI. The CDR3 nucleotides read TGTGCCAGCTCACCAAAGCGGGGTCTAGCGGGAGTTTGGCCCACCGGGGAGCTGTTTTTT. This gives the protein CASSPKRGLAGVWPTGELFF.

V gene TRBV18 combines with J gene TRBJ1-1, with TRBD1 matching 7 bases. V trimming: 3 bases; J trimming: 1 base; junction bases outside the gene matches: 5. Per germline, CDR1 KGHSH and CDR2 LQKENI. The CDR3 is made up of 15 amino acids. The CDR3: CASSPQRGPNTEAFF. The DNA for the CDR3 is TGTGCCAGCTCACCCCAAAGGGGGCCGAACACTGAAGCTTTCTTT.

This clone was seen just once. The chain is built from TRBV11-3 and TRBJ1-1; a possible D gene is TRBD1 (6 bases). Trimming took off 5 bases at V and 4 bases at J, with 17 bases between the two ends. Germline V gene sequence: CDR1 SGHNT, CDR2 YENEEA. CDR3 length: 15 residues. The CDR3 loop is CASSDRRGGGTEAFF. Written as DNA, the CDR3 is TGTGCCAGCAGCGATCGCAGGGGCGGGGGCACTGAAGCTTTCTTT. The full variable domain, its missing parts supplied by reference TRBV11-3 and TRBJ1-1, is EAGVVQSPRYKIIEKKQPVAFWCNPISGHNTLYWYLQNLGQGPELLIRYENEEAVDDSQLPKDRFSAERLKGVDSTLKIQPAELGDSAVYLCASSDRRGGGTEAFFGQGTRLTVV.